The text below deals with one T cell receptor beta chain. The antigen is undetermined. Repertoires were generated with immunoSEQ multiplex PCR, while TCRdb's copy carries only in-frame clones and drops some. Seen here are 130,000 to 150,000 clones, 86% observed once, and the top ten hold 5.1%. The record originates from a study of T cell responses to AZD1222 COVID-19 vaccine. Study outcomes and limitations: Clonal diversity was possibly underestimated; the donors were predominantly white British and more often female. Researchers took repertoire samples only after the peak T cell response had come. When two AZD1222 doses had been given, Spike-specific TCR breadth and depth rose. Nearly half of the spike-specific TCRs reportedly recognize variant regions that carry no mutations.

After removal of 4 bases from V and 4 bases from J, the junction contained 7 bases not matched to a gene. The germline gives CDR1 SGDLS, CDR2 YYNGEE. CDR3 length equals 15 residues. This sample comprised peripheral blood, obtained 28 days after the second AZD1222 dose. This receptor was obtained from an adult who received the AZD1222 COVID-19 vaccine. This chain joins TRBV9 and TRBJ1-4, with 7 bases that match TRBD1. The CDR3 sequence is CASSPRQGVNEKLFF. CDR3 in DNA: TGTGCCAGCAGCCCGAGACAGGGTGTTAATGAAAAACTGTTTTTT.